The TCR beta chain described here comes from a study of blood T cell repertoires in COVID-19. TCRdb keeps only in-frame clones here, not all; method: immunoSEQ multiplex PCR. Here the sample spans 200,000 to 250,000 clones, 86% being singletons. The length of the CDR3 is 9 residues. Germline lookup yields CDR1 SQVTM and CDR2 ANQGSEA. V lost 8 bases and J lost 2, with 2 bases in between. The clonotype originates from a woman aged 45-60 years in a cohort exposed to, infected with or recovered from COVID-19 (not recorded which). Sequencing was carried out using PBMCs or T cells enriched from blood (not recorded which). J is TRBJ2-3 and V is TRBV29-1; no clear D gene. The DNA of the CDR3 is TGCAGCTACACAGATACGCAGTATTTT. Protein sequence: CSYTDTQYF.